Sequencing of this T cell receptor (beta chain) was carried out in a study of CD8+ T cells in alopecia areata. To note about this clone: What it binds is not known.

Sequencing relied on a cDNA template that was reverse transcribed from extracted RNA. TCRdb keeps only in-frame clones here, not all; method: immunoSEQ multiplex PCR. The sample carries some 110,000 clones, roughly 66% recorded once. V was cut by 5 bases and J by 10 bases, with 12 bases left in between. This CDR3 contains 12 residues. Germline V CDR1 and CDR2: GTSNPN, SVGIG (reference sequence). Findings and limits, study-wide: Sequencing of scalp samples also includes resident alphabeta T cells from normal skin. More clonal than normal scalp was lesional scalp, particularly alopecia totalis/universalis. TCR sharing was clearer in mice than between patients, perhaps partly owing to patient HLA diversity.

The sequencing sample was made of CD4+ T cells sorted from blood. This clonotype was obtained from a human donor in good health. V gene TRBV30 combines with J gene TRBJ1-6; perhaps TRBD1 as D (6 bases). The CDR3 reads CAWDRLGSPLHF. The CDR3 DNA follows: TGTGCCTGGGACAGGTTAGGGTCACCCCTCCACTTT.